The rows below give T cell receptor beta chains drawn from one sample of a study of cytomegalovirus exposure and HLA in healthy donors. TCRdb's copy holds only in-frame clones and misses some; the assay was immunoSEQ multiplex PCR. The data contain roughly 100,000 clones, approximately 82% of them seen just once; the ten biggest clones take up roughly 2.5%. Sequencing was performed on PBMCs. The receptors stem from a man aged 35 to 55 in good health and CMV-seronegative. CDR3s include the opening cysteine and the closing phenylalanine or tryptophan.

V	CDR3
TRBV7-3	CASRPAGVQGNQPQHF
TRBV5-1	CASSFNGLPNTEAFF
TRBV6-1	CASKTSGADTQYF
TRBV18	CASSPQKGHTEAFF
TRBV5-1	CASSPTGTDYEQYF
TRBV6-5	CASSYYGQGTEAFF
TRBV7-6	CASSFGSRAGVETQYF
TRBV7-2	CASRGQTGNNSPLHF
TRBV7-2	CASSTRTGANTQYF
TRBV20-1	CSAPAATEAFF
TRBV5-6	CASSLRQGSTNEKLFF
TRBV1	CTSSHVPRAGDNQPQHF
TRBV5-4	CASSLQGAYYGYTF
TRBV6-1	CASSEVEFLTQYF
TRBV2	CASSVPLAGAYGGADTQYF
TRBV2	CASSHFGTSGGAKDTQYF
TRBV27	CASSTVDRYTGELFF
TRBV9	CASGGRVAGALNEQFF
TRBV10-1	CARPGTWTGPGNTIYF
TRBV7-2	CASSQTGNYGYTF
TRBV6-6	CASRSRVNNEQFF
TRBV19	CASSVPSSGVYEQYF
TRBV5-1	CASSHGTGDSYEQYF
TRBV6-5	CASRQGADYGYTF
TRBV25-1	CASSEGEAGELFF
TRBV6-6	CASTAGGLQTEAFF
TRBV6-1	CATRSGGNTYNEQFF
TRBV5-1	CASSFAGPEGEKLFF
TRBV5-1	CASSLSGTGSTDTQYF
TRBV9	CASSGGEEKLFF
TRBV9	CASSVRQGGTDTQYF
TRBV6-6	CASINGGHRNQPQHF
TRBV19	CASTSASTGGFEQFF
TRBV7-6	CASRSGNQETQYF
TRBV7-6	CASSRAGNEQFF
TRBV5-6	CASSPWDRANYGYTF
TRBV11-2	CASSLERLAAEQYF
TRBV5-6	CASSLRWDSRSYEQYF
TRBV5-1	CASSLAHRGGGANVLTF
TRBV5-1	CASSSVGGFGDTQYF
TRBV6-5	CASSYSTQTFEGYTF
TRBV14	CASRRQEYTGELFF
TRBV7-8	CASSFLGSRNIQYF
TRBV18	CASSLTSGRGANVLTF
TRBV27	CASSFYRADRGDTQYF
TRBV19	CASSIPGTGKEQYF
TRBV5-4	CASSFVDRKNYGYTF
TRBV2	CASSEQGVGDTQYF
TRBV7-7	CASSPDRGYNEQFF
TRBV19	CASSLTGGPAYEQYF
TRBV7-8	CASSRRTGYQETQYF
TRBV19	CASSTGGASPLHF
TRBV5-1	CASSSGGQANTGELFF
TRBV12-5	CASGSQRRTEIYEQYF
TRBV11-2	CASSLNSQETQYF
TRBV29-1	CSVDRGTNYGYTF
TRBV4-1	CASSQESGGLNTEAFF